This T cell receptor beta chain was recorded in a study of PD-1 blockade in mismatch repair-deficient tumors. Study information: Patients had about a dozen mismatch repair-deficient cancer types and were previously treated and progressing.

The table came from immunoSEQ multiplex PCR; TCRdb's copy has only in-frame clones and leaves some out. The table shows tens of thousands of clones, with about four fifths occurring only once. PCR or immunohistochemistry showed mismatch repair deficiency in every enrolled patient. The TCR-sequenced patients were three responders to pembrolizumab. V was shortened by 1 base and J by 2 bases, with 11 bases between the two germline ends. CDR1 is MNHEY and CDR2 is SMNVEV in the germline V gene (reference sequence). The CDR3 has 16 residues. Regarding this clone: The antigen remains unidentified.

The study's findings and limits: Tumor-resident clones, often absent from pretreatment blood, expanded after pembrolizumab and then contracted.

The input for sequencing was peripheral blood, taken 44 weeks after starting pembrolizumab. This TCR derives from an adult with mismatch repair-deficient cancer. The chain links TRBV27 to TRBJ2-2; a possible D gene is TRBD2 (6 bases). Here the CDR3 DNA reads TGTGCCAGCAGTTTATTTGCGGGAATAAACACCGGGGAGCTGTTTTTT. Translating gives CASSLFAGINTGELFF.